The T cell receptor beta chain described here comes from a study of T cells in Graves' hyperthyroidism and ophthalmopathy (dated by TCRdb to the late 2010s). About the full investigation: Peripheral blood samples were taken at initial diagnosis, before any treatment was given. An independent validation cohort of 18 to 20 hyperthyroidism patients and over 15 patients who later progressed to ophthalmopathy tested prospective prediction of ophthalmopathy. After sampling, hyperthyroidism patients received methimazole starting at 30 mg daily, and ophthalmopathy patients received high-dose intravenous methylprednisolone. The study also compared thyroid tissue and blood T-cell repertoires from several Graves' hyperthyroidism patients. The paper describes TCR Vbeta CDR3 sequencing of 135 peripheral blood samples, made up of 40 to 45 ophthalmopathy patients, some 80 hyperthyroidism patients and roughly 17 progressor patients. For training and testing, the 80 to 100 patients in the discovery cohort were randomly divided in a 7:3 ratio. TCR V-J signatures able to tell the groups apart were searched for in a discovery cohort of some 97 patients, of whom 43 had Graves' ophthalmopathy and 55 to 65 had stable Graves' hyperthyroidism.

Overall study outcomes, separate from this receptor: During validation, the model predicted progression to ophthalmopathy a median of around 6 months ahead of onset, with roughly 65% sensitivity and about 72% specificity. Blood samples also contained most of the expanded thyroid clonotypes (frequency above 0.001), which suggests that blood repertoires may reflect thyroid immune responses. No statistical method was used to fix the sample size in advance, and group allocation was not hidden from the investigators. A 13 V-J signature model separated ophthalmopathy from stable hyperthyroidism, with around 88% sensitivity and around 84% specificity in cross-validation and 80%/75% in testing.

TCR beta CDR3 regions were amplified from RNA transcripts. The first round of RT-PCR for the TCR CDR3 was performed with the HTBI primer set and the Qiagen OneStep RT-PCR kit. Libraries were constructed in a second round of multiplex PCR, after which size selection and purification were performed. The libraries were sequenced on an Illumina HiSeq2000 using paired-end 100 bp reads. In the original analysis: SOAPnuke was used to process the raw data, removing reads that contained adapters or uncalled bases, had a mean Phred below 15, or lacked an exact match to the constant primer or identifier. COPE v1.2.5 was used to merge the high-quality paired reads, and each unique nucleotide sequence was defined as a clonotype. MiTCR v1.1 was used to align the clonotypes against IMGT TRBV, TRBD and TRBJ reference segments. Analysis was restricted to V-J combinations with a frequency above 0.0001, which covered roughly 99% of repertoires. The TCS score was defined as the ratio of F50 (clonal expansion) to E x V (chaos), calculated using BLOSUM62-based TCRdist between CDR3 peptides within each V-J. Welch's t-statistics and random forest reduced 450 to 600 V-J features to roughly 13, which were used in a naive Bayes classifier (R e1071). The public sequencing data were trimmed at Q25 with fastp and processed into clonotypes with MiXCR by TCRdb, which kept only in-frame beta chains. All rows with the same CDR3 protein become a single entry with the most common DNA and genes. These V and J calls originate from TCRdb's pipeline instead of the authors' own analysis. In this sample the table shows around 600,000 distinct CDR3 sequences, 15% to 18% of which occur a single time. The biggest ten clones account for around 7.8% of the sample.

This clonotype was detected many times. Its antigen is unknown. Per-base quality was not reported, and no clone a single base away is much larger than it. Graves' hyperthyroidism was defined as stable when no progression to ophthalmopathy occurred over 18 months of follow-up. Hyperthyroidism patients were aged 18 to 65 years and newly diagnosed, with disease duration of less than 2 months. Exclusion was applied to patients with uncontrolled infections, other autoimmune diseases, pregnancy or lactation. Clinical symptoms, serum thyroxine and TRAb, thyroid ultrasound, and orbital computed tomography formed the basis for the diagnoses. Ficoll-Paque density gradient centrifugation was used to isolate PBMCs from about 9 ml of fresh peripheral blood. Total RNA was extracted using Trizol reagent, and RNA quality was assessed on an Agilent 2100 Bioanalyzer. Including the terminal cysteine and phenylalanine, the CDR3 comprises 14 residues. The kept DNA is CDR3 alone, 42 bases in frame from the first base. Deletion took 3 bases off V and 5 bases off J, with a span of 13 bases between the germline ends. Taken from the germline V gene, the CDR1 and CDR2 loops are SNHLY and FYNNEI.

The sequenced sample consisted of blood. This clonotype was sampled from a woman aged 25 to 39 with Graves' hyperthyroidism. The V and J genes are TRBV2 and TRBJ1-2; TRBD1 might be the D gene, on 6 matching bases. The CDR3 loop reads CASSDLQGEYGYTF. The DNA is as follows: TGTGCCAGCAGTGATCTACAGGGAGAATATGGCTACACCTTC.